Presented here are 29 T cell receptor beta chains from one specimen sequenced in a study of blood T cell repertoires in COVID-19. Libraries were prepared by immunoSEQ multiplex PCR; TCRdb keeps only in-frame clonotypes and omits some of them. The table has roughly 220,000 clones, 84% seen once. Sequenced material: peripheral blood. The receptors derive from a woman aged 60-75 years who had recovered from COVID-19.

This rearrangement joins TRBV6-5 to TRBJ2-7; possible D gene TRBD1, 6 bases. This CDR3 has 15 residues. CDR1 MNHEY and CDR2 SVGAGI come from the germline V gene. V lost 5 bases and J 2 bases, leaving 16 bases between the germline ends. The CDR3 region is CASSRNRDPTYEQYF. DNA for the CDR3: TGTGCCAGCAGTCGCAACAGGGACCCAACCTACGAGCAGTACTTC.

The chain joins TRBV24-1 to TRBJ2-3, with D hard to call. The V gene lost 7 bases and the J gene lost 0 bases, with 13 bases spanning the gap. The germline gives CDR1 KGHDR, CDR2 SFDVKD. This CDR3 has 15 residues. CDR3 in amino acids: CATSGGTSSTDTQYF. The CDR3 bases are TGTGCCACCAGCGGCGGCACCTCTAGCACAGATACGCAGTATTTT.

CDR3: CASSPDRGGGNEQFF. The CDR3 DNA follows: TGTGCCAGCAGCCCAGACAGGGGAGGAGGAAATGAGCAGTTCTTC. The chain employs TRBV2 and TRBJ2-1, with TRBD1 matching 8 bases. Trimming removed 6 bases from V and 7 bases from J; junction bases left unmatched: 11. The germline CDR1 and CDR2 sequences are SNHLY and FYNNEI. The CDR3 has 15 residues.

This clone was seen just once. V is TRBV7-3 and J is TRBJ1-1; the match to TRBD1 covers 8 bases. The CDR3 has 17 residues. The germline CDR1 and CDR2 sequences are SGHTA and FQGTGA. Trimming at V came to 4 bases and at J to 1 base, leaving 11 bases not matched to a gene. Written as DNA, the CDR3 is TGTGCCAGCAGCTCAGGCGCAGGGGGCTTTCAGAACACTGAAGCTTTCTTT. It yields the protein CASSSGAGGFQNTEAFF. Full variable domain (rest looked up from reference TRBV7-3 and TRBJ1-1): GAGVSQTPSNKVTEKGKYVELRCDPISGHTALYWYRQSLGQGPEFLIYFQGTGAADDSGLPNDRFFAVRPEGSVSTLKIQRTERGDSAVYLCASSSGAGGFQNTEAFFGQGTRLTVV.

The chain recombines TRBV4-1 with TRBJ2-3; TRBD2 agrees at 14 bases. Germline-derived CDR1 and CDR2 are MGHRA and YSYEKL. The CDR3 runs 19 residues. J was trimmed by 3 bases and V by 0 bases; bases with no gene match: 8. CDR3 in amino acids: CASSQEAPGTSGGTDTQYF. CDR3 bases: TGCGCCAGCAGCCAAGAGGCCCCCGGGACTAGCGGGGGTACAGATACGCAGTATTTT.

The V call is TRBV19, the J call TRBJ2-3, with 10 bases aligning to TRBD2. V lost 4 bases, J lost 5 bases, and 6 bases stayed unmatched. Germline loops: CDR1 LNHDA, CDR2 SQIVND (reference sequence). The CDR3 totals 15 residues. CDR3 amino acids: CASSRLAGAGDTQYF. DNA of the CDR3: TGTGCCAGTAGTAGGCTAGCGGGGGCTGGAGATACGCAGTATTTT.

This chain links TRBV4-2 with TRBJ2-3; D possibly corresponds to TRBD2 (7 bases). CDR1 and CDR2 from the germline V gene are LGHNA and YNFKEQ. This CDR3 has 17 residues. Between the trimmed V and J ends, which lost 3 bases and 3 bases, there was a span of 19 bases. CDR3 region: CASSQGAEGGRTDTQYF. The CDR3 nucleotides read TGTGCCAGCAGCCAGGGGGCGGAGGGGGGGCGGACAGATACGCAGTATTTT.

The chain recombines TRBV19 with TRBJ1-1; 7 bases align to TRBD1. In germline, CDR1 is LNHDA, CDR2 SQIVND (reference sequence). Trimming at V came to 7 bases and at J to 1 base, leaving 6 bases not matched to a gene. The CDR3 contains 14 residues. The chain's CDR3 is CASTPGTANTEAFF. In DNA, the CDR3 is TGTGCCAGTACCCCAGGGACAGCGAACACTGAAGCTTTCTTT.

The rearrangement joins TRBV7-3 to TRBJ2-1, with 7 positions matching TRBD1. The V segment lost 5 bases and the J segment 6 bases; nucleotides outside the gene matches: 7. The germline gives CDR1 SGHTA, CDR2 FQGTGA. CDR3 length: 14 residues. The CDR3 reads CASSRTGATNEQFF. CDR3 nucleotide sequence: TGTGCCAGCAGCAGAACAGGGGCGACCAATGAGCAGTTCTTC.

V usage is TRBV12-3 or TRBV12-4 and J usage is TRBJ2-5, with 10 bases fitting TRBD1. V lost 6 bases to trimming and J lost 3 bases; unmatched junction nucleotides: 1. The CDR3 is 13 residues long. The DNA of the CDR3 is TGTGCCAGCAGAGGACAGGGGGAAGAGACCCAGTACTTC. This sequence encodes CASRGQGEETQYF.

The rearrangement uses TRBV27 and TRBJ2-3; maybe TRBD2 (7 bases). The germline V gene encodes CDR1 MNHEY and CDR2 SMNVEV (reference sequence). The CDR3 is made up of 17 amino acids. V was trimmed by 5 bases and J by 2 bases, leaving 20 bases between them. CDR3 DNA sequence: TGTGCCAGCAGTCCCTGGGCGGCGGGGGCCGCCACAGATACGCAGTATTTT. It codes for CASSPWAAGAATDTQYF.

This clone was observed once. The V gene is TRBV11-3, the J gene TRBJ2-7; 10 bases are a match to TRBD1. The trim removed 5 bases at V and 5 bases at J, leaving 6 bases unmatched. The CDR3 totals 14 residues. Germline CDR1 reads SGHNT; CDR2 reads YENEEA. Written as DNA, the CDR3 is TGTGCCAGCAGCCCCGTCGGGACAGGGGACGAGCAGTACTTC. It translates to CASSPVGTGDEQYF.

The V gene is TRBV24-1, the J gene TRBJ2-1; TRBD1 matches 9 bases. Germline CDR1 and CDR2: KGHDR and SFDVKD. The CDR3 is 16 amino acids. The V gene end was trimmed by 2 bases and the J gene end by 7 bases; junction bases not matched to a gene: 8. In nucleotides, the CDR3 is TGTGCCACCAGTGATTCGGGACAGGGTAAGGGAAATGAGCAGTTCTTC. Its translation: CATSDSGQGKGNEQFF.

The genes are TRBV7-2 and TRBJ2-7, with 13 bases that match TRBD2. V lost 5 bases and J lost 5; bases outside the gene matches: 9. Germline CDR1 reads SGHTA; CDR2 reads FQGNSA. The CDR3 consists of 16 residues. The DNA of the CDR3 is TGTGCCAGCAGCCCCTTGGGACTAGCGGGGCGGAACGAGCAGTACTTC. This sequence encodes CASSPLGLAGRNEQYF.

V usage is TRBV7-9 and J usage is TRBJ2-7; 7 bases match TRBD1. With V trimmed by 5 bases and J by 1 base, 17 bases remained unmatched. CDR1 and CDR2 from the germline V gene are SEHNR and FQNEAQ (reference sequence). The CDR3 loop spans 18 amino acids. The CDR3 coding sequence is TGTGCCAGCAGCCCTCGTTGGGGACGACAGGGACCGTCCTACGAGCAGTACTTC. Its translation: CASSPRWGRQGPSYEQYF.

The rearrangement uses TRBV4-1 and TRBJ1-2; D not certain. Germline CDR1 reads MGHRA; CDR2 reads YSYEKL. V lost 2 bases and J 3 bases, leaving 19 bases between the germline ends. This CDR3 spans 17 amino acids. The chain's CDR3 is CASSQLYLSVRDYGYTF. The CDR3 bases are TGCGCCAGCAGCCAACTATACTTGTCGGTGAGAGACTATGGCTACACCTTC.

This clone was detected only once. The chain is built from TRBV2 and TRBJ1-3; the D gene is possibly TRBD1 (6 bases). CDR3 length equals 16 residues. V shed 6 bases and J shed 4 bases, with 19 bases lying between them. Germline loops: CDR1 SNHLY, CDR2 FYNNEI. The CDR3 protein is CASSPFYTGSGNTIYF. The CDR3 bases are TGTGCCAGCAGCCCCTTTTATACAGGGTCGGGAAACACCATATATTTT.

The chain carries TRBV19 and TRBJ1-4; a possible D gene is TRBD1 (5 bases). Germline CDR1 reads LNHDA; CDR2 reads SQIVND (reference sequence). The germline V and J ends were trimmed by 5 bases and 7 bases, with 17 bases remaining between them. This CDR3 has 15 residues. CDR3 bases: TGTGCCAGTAGTCCGGGGGACGGGTTTGCTGAAAAACTGTTTTTT. This gives the protein CASSPGDGFAEKLFF.

The chain carries TRBV27 and TRBJ1-2; D is possibly TRBD1 (6 bases). V lost 2 bases to trimming and J lost 8 bases, with 12 bases between them. There are 13 residues in the CDR3. The germline gives CDR1 MNHEY, CDR2 SMNVEV (reference sequence). The CDR3 sequence: CASSLGGAGGYTF. CDR3 DNA: TGTGCCAGCAGTTTAGGGGGGGCAGGGGGCTACACCTTC.

The rearrangement joins TRBV27 to TRBJ2-2; 16 nucleotides agree with TRBD2. Germline-derived CDR1 and CDR2 are MNHEY and SMNVEV (reference sequence). The CDR3 totals 19 residues. Germline trimming cut 6 bases from V and 1 base from J; bases unmatched to any gene: 8. CDR3 amino acids: CASRRLGLAGGRNTGELFF. Written as DNA, the CDR3 is TGTGCCAGCAGGAGGCTGGGACTAGCGGGGGGGAGGAACACCGGGGAGCTGTTTTTT.

The chain combines TRBV7-6 with TRBJ1-2, with TRBD1 as a possible D gene (5 bases). The CDR3 contains 16 residues. With 1 base removed from V and 8 bases from J, the gap between germline ends came to 20 bases. The germline V gene encodes CDR1 SGHVS and CDR2 FNYEAQ. CDR3 amino acids: CASSLDAGTASWGYTF. The DNA for the CDR3 is TGTGCCAGCAGCTTAGATGCGGGGACGGCTAGTTGGGGCTACACCTTC.

The chain recombines TRBV5-6 with TRBJ2-3; no reliable D call. The CDR3 covers 12 residues. Germline lookup yields CDR1 SGHDT and CDR2 YYEEEE. V lost 1 base to trimming and J lost 5 bases, with 5 bases between them. CDR3 sequence (DNA): TGTGCCAGCAGCTTGTTTCGAGATACGCAGTATTTT. Its translation is CASSLFRDTQYF.

The V call is TRBV10-3, the J call TRBJ2-3; TRBD2 matches 11 bases. The CDR3 is 15 amino acids. Trimming at V came to 9 bases and at J to 7 bases, leaving 12 bases not matched to a gene. The germline CDR1 and CDR2 sequences are ENHRY and SYGVKD. CDR3 sequence reads: CAIAIASGGNHTQYF. The CDR3 DNA follows: TGTGCCATTGCCATAGCTAGCGGGGGGAACCATACGCAGTATTTT.

The chain recombines TRBV30 with TRBJ2-5, with D possibly being TRBD2 (5 bases). This CDR3 spans 11 amino acids. V dropped 5 bases and J dropped 5 bases, with 9 bases sitting between them. CDR1 and CDR2 from the germline V gene are GTSNPN and SVGIG (reference sequence). The CDR3 DNA sequence: TGTGCCTGGGGGCGCGGGGAGACCCAGTACTTC. It is translated as CAWGRGETQYF. Variable domain in full (rest from reference TRBV30 and TRBJ2-5): SQTIHQWPATLVQPVGSPLSLECTVEGTSNPNLYWYRQAAGRGLQLLFYSVGIGQISSEVPQNLSASRPQDRQFILSSKKLLLSDSGFYLCAWGRGETQYFGPGTRLLVL.

The chain uses TRBV7-9 and TRBJ1-2; 7 nucleotides agree with TRBD1. Germline CDR1 is SEHNR and CDR2 is FQNEAQ (reference sequence). The CDR3 totals 15 residues. The V gene end was trimmed by 4 bases and the J gene end by 10 bases; junction bases not matched to a gene: 15. CDR3 in amino acids: CASSSWRRGLRDYTF. The CDR3 bases are TGTGCCAGCAGCTCCTGGCGAAGGGGGCTCCGAGACTACACCTTC.

In this sample, this clone turned up a few times. The chain recombines TRBV2 with TRBJ2-7, with D possibly TRBD1 on 6 matching bases. Trimming left V 6 bases short and J 4 bases short, with 13 bases between. Germline-derived CDR1 and CDR2 are SNHLY and FYNNEI. The CDR3 totals 13 residues. The CDR3 loop is CASRGRDKYEQYF. The CDR3 nucleotides are TGTGCCAGCAGGGGCAGGGACAAGTACGAGCAGTACTTC. The whole variable domain, remainder taken from reference TRBV2 and TRBJ2-7, is EPEVTQTPSHQVTQMGQEVILRCVPISNHLYFYWYRQILGQKVEFLVSFYNNEISEKSEIFDDQFSVERPDGSNFTLKIRSTKLEDSAMYFCASRGRDKYEQYFGPGTRLTVT.

CDR3 DNA sequence: TGTGCCAGCTCACCACCTGGACGGGACAGCTCCAATGGCTACACCTTC. Protein sequence: CASSPPGRDSSNGYTF. The chain joins TRBV18 to TRBJ1-2; 7 bases map to TRBD1. Germline assignment: CDR1 KGHSH and CDR2 LQKENI. V lost 0 bases and J lost 6; bases outside the gene matches: 10. The CDR3 has 16 amino acids.

The rearrangement uses TRBV6-1 and TRBJ2-1; D call uncertain. The V and J ends lost 1 base and 0 bases respectively, with 7 bases between them. The CDR3 spans 15 residues. Looked up from germline, CDR1 is MNHNS and CDR2 is SASEGT. The CDR3 sequence is CASSEVSVSYNEQFF. CDR3 nucleotides: TGTGCCAGCAGTGAAGTGTCAGTCTCCTACAATGAGCAGTTCTTC.

Concerning this clone itself: Other nucleotide sequences from this sample produce the same CDR3. The chain joins TRBV5-4 to TRBJ2-5; tentatively, D is TRBD1 (5 bases). In germline, CDR1 is SGHNT, CDR2 YYREEE (reference sequence). V was cut by 2 bases and J by 1 base, with 6 bases left in between. This CDR3 spans 13 amino acids. CDR3 loop: CASSLDSQETQYF. CDR3 sequence (DNA): TGTGCCAGCAGCTTAGACAGCCAAGAGACCCAGTACTTC.